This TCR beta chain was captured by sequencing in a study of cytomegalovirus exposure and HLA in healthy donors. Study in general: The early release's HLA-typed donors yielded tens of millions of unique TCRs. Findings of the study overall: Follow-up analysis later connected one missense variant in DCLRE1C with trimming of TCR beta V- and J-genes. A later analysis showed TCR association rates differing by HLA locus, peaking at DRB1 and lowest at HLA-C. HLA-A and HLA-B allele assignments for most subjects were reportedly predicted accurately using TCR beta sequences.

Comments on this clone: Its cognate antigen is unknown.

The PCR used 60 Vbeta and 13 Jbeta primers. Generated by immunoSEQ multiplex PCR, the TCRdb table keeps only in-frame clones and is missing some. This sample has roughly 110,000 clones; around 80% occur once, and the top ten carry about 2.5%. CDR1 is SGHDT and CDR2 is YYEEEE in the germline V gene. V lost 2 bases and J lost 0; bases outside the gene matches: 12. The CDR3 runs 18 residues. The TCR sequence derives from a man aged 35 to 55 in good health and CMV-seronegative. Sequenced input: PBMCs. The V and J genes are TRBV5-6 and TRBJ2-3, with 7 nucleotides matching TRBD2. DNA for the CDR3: TGTGCCAGCAGCTTCCCCGCGGGGGACCTAACTAGCACAGATACGCAGTATTTT. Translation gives CASSFPAGDLTSTDTQYF.